This entry features one T cell receptor (beta chain) sequence. What it recognizes is unknown. This CDR3 has 15 amino acids. V lost 6 bases, J lost 2 bases, and 16 bases lay in between. Germline values: CDR1 ENHRY, CDR2 SYGVKD. This sample is part of a study of T cells in Graves' hyperthyroidism and ophthalmopathy. Uncontrolled infection, other autoimmune disease, pregnancy or lactation excluded patients. It was RNA transcripts that yielded the amplified TCR beta CDR3 regions. HTBI primers were used for first-round RT-PCR of the TCR CDR3. Using its own MiXCR run on the multiplex PCR reads, TCRdb lists one record per CDR3 protein. Of approximately 590,000 distinct CDR3 sequences detected, about half appear once; the ten largest clones hold nearly 8.5%. Study findings and constraints: In simple terms, a model built on 13 V-J features told ophthalmopathy apart from stable hyperthyroidism.

The genes are TRBV10-3 and TRBJ1-2; D is unresolved. The sample comprised peripheral blood or thyroid tissue (not recorded which). This sequence was found in a woman aged 18 to 35 with Graves' hyperthyroidism. In DNA form, the CDR3 reads TGTGCCATCAGGCCCCCGGACGGATCAAACTATGGCTACACCTTC. The encoded protein is CAIRPPDGSNYGYTF.